These 25 T cell receptor beta chains were all obtained from the same sample, sequenced in a study of T cell changes during pregnancy in multiple sclerosis. TCRdb's table, derived via immunoSEQ multiplex PCR, lists solely in-frame clones and lacks some. The repertoire holds 58,000 or so clones, with about 89% as singletons. Sequenced material: peripheral blood, taken after pregnancy. These receptors all stem from a female donor with multiple sclerosis, enrolled in a pregnancy study.

The chain is built from TRBV15 and TRBJ2-1; the match to TRBD2 covers 13 bases. This CDR3 has 16 residues. Germline lookup yields CDR1 LNHNV and CDR2 YYDKDF (reference sequence). Unmatched junction bases numbered 12, after V lost 8 bases and J lost 8 bases. CDR3 amino acids: CATRELLAGGADEQFF. Here the CDR3 DNA reads TGTGCCACCCGCGAGTTACTAGCGGGGGGGGCGGATGAGCAGTTCTTC.

The CDR3 here is CASSSSGGARPDTQYF. CDR3 bases: TGTGCCAGCAGCTCCTCCGGGGGGGCTAGGCCAGATACGCAGTATTTT. The chain has TRBV7-2 and TRBJ2-3; TRBD2 matches at 8 bases. J lost 4 bases, V lost 4 bases, and 10 bases had no gene match. The CDR3 is made up of 16 amino acids. Germline V gene sequence: CDR1 SGHTA, CDR2 FQGNSA.

This clone was seen only once. The chain joins TRBV9 to TRBJ2-5, with 8 bases identical to TRBD1. V lost 0 bases, J lost 5 bases, and 9 bases stayed unmatched. The CDR3 spans 16 residues. The germline V gene encodes CDR1 SGDLS and CDR2 YYNGEE. In nucleotides, the CDR3 is TGTGCCAGCAGCGTAGCCCCAGGGGGCGCAGGGGAGACCCAGTACTTC. This translates into CASSVAPGGAGETQYF. Full variable domain (outside the CDR3, taken from reference TRBV9 and TRBJ2-5): DSGVTQTPKHLITATGQRVTLRCSPRSGDLSVYWYQQSLDQGLQFLIQYYNGEERAKGNILERFSAQQFPDLHSELNLSSLELGDSALYFCASSVAPGGAGETQYFGPGTRLLVL.

The chain links TRBV2 to TRBJ1-1, with 8 nucleotides matching TRBD1. In germline, CDR1 is SNHLY, CDR2 FYNNEI. Losses at the gene ends were 4 bases for V and 0 bases for J; bases not matched to a gene: 4. The CDR3 has 15 amino acids. The CDR3 DNA reads as TGTGCCAGCAGTGGGACAGGGTTTGTGAACACTGAAGCTTTCTTT. As protein: CASSGTGFVNTEAFF.

This rearrangement joins TRBV18 to TRBJ1-6; TRBD1 agrees at 9 bases. The trim removed 3 bases at V and 9 bases at J, leaving 6 bases unmatched. Germline V gene sequence: CDR1 KGHSH, CDR2 LQKENI. The CDR3 is made up of 15 amino acids. CDR3 nucleotide sequence: TGTGCCAGCTCACCTTACAGGGGGCAAGGTTCACCCCTCCACTTT. Translation: CASSPYRGQGSPLHF. The variable domain in full, with the rest retrieved from reference TRBV18 and TRBJ1-6, is NAGVMQNPRHLVRRRGQEARLRCSPMKGHSHVYWYRQLPEEGLKFMVYLQKENIIDESGMPKERFSAEFPKEGPSILRIQQVVRGDSAAYFCASSPYRGQGSPLHFGNGTRLTVT.

The rearrangement joins TRBV30 to TRBJ2-3, with TRBD2 matching over 11 bases. CDR1 is GTSNPN and CDR2 is SVGIG in the germline V gene (reference sequence). This CDR3 region has 15 residues. Germline trimming cut 5 bases from V and 4 bases from J; bases unmatched to any gene: 8. Written as DNA, the CDR3 is TGTGCCTGGGCCTATAGCGGGGGGGCCCCAGATACGCAGTATTTT. Translation: CAWAYSGGAPDTQYF.

The chain recombines TRBV2 with TRBJ1-5; D gene uncertain. The CDR3 is 15 amino acids. Germline-derived CDR1 and CDR2 are SNHLY and FYNNEI. V was cut by 4 bases and J by 1 base, with 11 bases left in between. This CDR3 is CASSGLGFSNQPQHF. The CDR3 coding sequence is TGTGCCAGCAGTGGTCTAGGATTCAGCAATCAGCCCCAGCATTTT.

This clone was found once. This sequence joins TRBV27 and TRBJ2-5, with D maybe TRBD1 (6 bases). The germline V and J ends were trimmed by 5 bases and 4 bases, with 14 bases remaining between them. CDR1 is MNHEY, CDR2 SMNVEV, per germline (reference sequence). The CDR3 is made up of 14 amino acids. The CDR3 loop reads CASSQRRGGETQYF. The CDR3 bases are TGTGCCAGCAGTCAGCGCAGGGGCGGAGAGACCCAGTACTTC.

The chain links TRBV11-2 to TRBJ2-3; D is uncertain. The CDR3 has 11 residues. Trimming cost V 6 bases and J 2 bases, with 3 bases left between them. CDR1 SGHAT and CDR2 FQNNGV come from the germline V gene. CDR3 nucleotides: TGTGCCAGCAGTTACACAGATACGCAGTATTTT. Translating gives CASSYTDTQYF.

This clone was seen once. The chain combines TRBV5-6 with TRBJ2-7; D perhaps matches TRBD1 (5 bases). This CDR3 is built from 14 residues. With 2 bases removed from V and 3 bases from J, the gap between germline ends came to 12 bases. CDR1 and CDR2 from the germline V gene are SGHDT and YYEEEE. Written as DNA, the CDR3 is TGTGCCAGCAGCTTAAATCGACAGTTCTACGAGCAGTACTTC. This encodes CASSLNRQFYEQYF.

The chain combines TRBV2 with TRBJ2-7; D remains ambiguous. CDR1 SNHLY and CDR2 FYNNEI come from the germline V gene. The CDR3 is 11 residues long. V was clipped by 6 bases and J by 1 base, with 4 bases between them. The CDR3 coding sequence is TGTGCCAGCAGGGCTTCCTACGAGCAGTACTTC. As protein: CASRASYEQYF.

The genes are TRBV9 and TRBJ1-4; D is possibly TRBD1 (6 bases). Trimming removed 3 bases at V and 7 bases at J, with 10 bases between. From germline, CDR1 is SGDLS and CDR2 YYNGEE. The CDR3 contains 13 residues. CDR3 sequence (DNA): TGTGCCAGCAGCGAACAGGGTGGTGAAAAACTGTTTTTT. It yields the protein CASSEQGGEKLFF.

This rearrangement joins TRBV6-5 to TRBJ2-1; TRBD2 matches 12 bases. J was trimmed by 6 bases and V by 2 bases; bases with no gene match: 5. Germline CDR1 and CDR2: MNHEY and SVGAGI. This CDR3 is 16 amino acids long. The DNA of the CDR3 is TGTGCCAGCAGTTACCTAGCGGGGGGGCGCGGCAATGAGCAGTTCTTC. This gives the protein CASSYLAGGRGNEQFF.

The V and J genes are TRBV9 and TRBJ2-1, with D possibly matching TRBD2 (5 bases). The germline V gene has CDR1 SGDLS and CDR2 YYNGEE. V lost 0 bases and J lost 6, with 19 bases in between. The CDR3 runs to 17 residues. CDR3 in amino acids: CASSVGRGIRLGNEQFF. The CDR3 DNA reads TGTGCCAGCAGCGTAGGTCGAGGGATTCGACTTGGCAATGAGCAGTTCTTC.

The chain joins TRBV5-6 to TRBJ2-2; perhaps TRBD2 as D (6 bases). Germline CDR1 reads SGHDT; CDR2 reads YYEEEE. Deletions cut 2 bases from V and 3 bases from J, with 11 bases between. There are 15 residues in the CDR3. The CDR3 sequence: CASSFIGDYTGELFF. CDR3 nucleotide sequence: TGTGCCAGCAGCTTCATCGGGGACTACACCGGGGAGCTGTTTTTT.

This clone was detected once. The chain combines TRBV5-4 with TRBJ1-1; D call uncertain. V shed 0 bases and J shed 1 base, with 13 bases lying between them. Germline V lookup: CDR1 SGHNT, CDR2 YYREEE (reference sequence). The CDR3 covers 16 residues. DNA for the CDR3: TGTGCCAGCAGCTTGGCGGGGAAAGCCCAGAACACTGAAGCTTTCTTT. Translated, it gives CASSLAGKAQNTEAFF.

This sequence joins TRBV19 and TRBJ1-2; 11 positions agree with TRBD1. The CDR3 sequence is 11 residues long. Trimming took 4 bases from V and 13 from J; bases not matched to a gene: 2. Per the germline V gene, CDR1 is LNHDA and CDR2 is SQIVND (reference sequence). CDR3 in DNA: TGTGCCAGTAGTACCGGACAGGGGGCCACCTTC. This gives the protein CASSTGQGATF. Combining the CDR3 with reference TRBV19 and TRBJ1-2 gives the whole variable domain DGGITQSPKYLFRKEGQNVTLSCEQNLNHDAMYWYRQDPGQGLRLIYYSQIVNDFQKGDIAEGYSVSREKKESFPLTVTSAQKNPTAFYLCASSTGQGATFGSGTRLTVV.

This rearrangement joins TRBV30 to TRBJ1-4, with D possibly TRBD1 on 5 matching bases. Germline V gene data show CDR1 as GTSNPN and CDR2 as SVGIG (reference sequence). The ends were cut back, 0 bases at V and 4 bases at J, with 9 bases in the middle. The CDR3 spans 14 residues. CDR3: CAWSVGGGNEKLFF. Here the CDR3 DNA reads TGTGCCTGGAGTGTCGGGGGGGGTAATGAAAAACTGTTTTTT. The whole variable domain, filled in from reference TRBV30 and TRBJ1-4, reads SQTIHQWPATLVQPVGSPLSLECTVEGTSNPNLYWYRQAAGRGLQLLFYSVGIGQISSEVPQNLSASRPQDRQFILSSKKLLLSDSGFYLCAWSVGGGNEKLFFGSGTQLSVL.

This clone was detected only a few times. The V and J genes are TRBV18 and TRBJ1-1; no clear D gene. From germline, CDR1 is KGHSH and CDR2 LQKENI. V shed 2 bases and J shed 7 bases, with 11 bases lying between them. The CDR3 is made up of 13 amino acids. CDR3 DNA: TGTGCCAGCTCACCAAGGAGTTCTATTGAAGCTTTCTTT. Protein: CASSPRSSIEAFF.

The chain joins TRBV4-3 to TRBJ2-6; D possibly corresponds to TRBD1 (6 bases). V lost 4 bases, J lost 4 bases, and 20 bases lay in between. CDR3 length equals 18 residues. Germline CDR1 and CDR2: LGHNA and YSLEER. This CDR3 reads CASSLKLRAGDGANVLTF. The CDR3 DNA reads TGCGCCAGCAGCCTCAAACTTCGGGCAGGGGACGGGGCCAACGTCCTGACTTTC.

On this clone itself: Different DNA sequences within this sample yield the same CDR3. The V and J genes are TRBV6-5 and TRBJ2-2; no firm D call. V dropped 0 bases and J dropped 5 bases, with 7 bases sitting between them. The germline CDR1 and CDR2 sequences are MNHEY and SVGAGI. This CDR3 region has 14 residues. The CDR3 sequence is CASSYSRITGELFF. CDR3 DNA sequence: TGTGCCAGCAGTTACTCGAGGATTACCGGGGAGCTGTTTTTT.

This rearrangement joins TRBV19 to TRBJ2-7; 7 positions match TRBD1. The CDR3 has 15 amino acids. Germline lookup yields CDR1 LNHDA and CDR2 SQIVND (reference sequence). V dropped 6 bases and J dropped 1; count of bases not matched to a gene: 9. The CDR3 nucleotides are TGTGCCAGTAGAAGGGGGCCGGGGCCGTCCTACGAGCAGTACTTC. Encoded protein: CASRRGPGPSYEQYF.

The V and J genes are TRBV2 and TRBJ1-5; D may be TRBD1 (5 bases). Germline V lookup: CDR1 SNHLY, CDR2 FYNNEI. There are 13 residues in the CDR3. Trimming took 6 bases from V and 5 from J, leaving 11 bases between them. CDR3: CASRTQGDQPQHF. CDR3 sequence (DNA): TGTGCCAGCAGGACGCAGGGTGATCAGCCCCAGCATTTT.

V is TRBV19 and J is TRBJ1-1; the match to TRBD1 covers 8 bases. J gave up 4 bases and V 6 bases, and 10 bases lay outside the gene matches. The CDR3 consists of 15 residues. In germline, CDR1 is LNHDA, CDR2 SQIVND (reference sequence). CDR3 DNA: TGTGCCAGTAGCAACCCTCGGACAGGGTTCACTGAAGCTTTCTTT. Amino acids: CASSNPRTGFTEAFF.

The V call is TRBV7-8, the J call TRBJ2-2, with D possibly being TRBD1 (6 bases). From germline, CDR1 is SGHVS and CDR2 FQNEAQ. V lost 3 bases to trimming and J lost 4 bases, with 12 bases between them. The CDR3 runs 15 residues. The CDR3 loop is CASSLHRVGTGELFF. The CDR3 DNA reads as TGTGCCAGCAGCTTGCACAGGGTGGGCACCGGGGAGCTGTTTTTT.